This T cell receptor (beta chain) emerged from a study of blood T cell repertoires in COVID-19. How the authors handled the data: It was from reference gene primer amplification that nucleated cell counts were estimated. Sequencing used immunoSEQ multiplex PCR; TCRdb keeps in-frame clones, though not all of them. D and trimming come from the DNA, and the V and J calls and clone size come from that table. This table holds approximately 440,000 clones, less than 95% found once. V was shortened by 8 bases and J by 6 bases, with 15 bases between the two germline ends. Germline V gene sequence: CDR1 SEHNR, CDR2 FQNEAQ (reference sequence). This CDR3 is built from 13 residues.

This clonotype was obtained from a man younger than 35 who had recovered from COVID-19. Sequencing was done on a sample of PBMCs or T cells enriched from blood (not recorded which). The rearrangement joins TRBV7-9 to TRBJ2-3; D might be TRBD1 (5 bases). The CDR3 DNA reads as TGTGCCAGCGCAAGGGGAACCGGCGATACGCAGTATTTT. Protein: CASARGTGDTQYF.